Sequencing of this TCR beta chain was carried out in a study of post-analysis software for immune sequencing data. Findings and caveats of the study: The five TRBV segments detected at higher frequency in patients than in controls included TRBV5-6, TRBV5-1 and TRBV20-1. Normalized Chao1 diversity was significantly reduced in patients versus controls.

The CDR3 is made up of 15 amino acids. The germline CDR1 and CDR2 sequences are WSHSY and SAAADI. The V segment lost 7 bases and the J segment 0 bases; nucleotides outside the gene matches: 3. To note about this clonotype: The antigen remains undetermined.

TCR beta libraries were prepared from cDNA with unique molecular identifiers. From the PCR reads, TCRdb called clonotypes with MiXCR, one entry per CDR3 protein. The data contain approximately 690,000 distinct CDR3 sequences, approximately 60% of them singletons. Sequenced: blood. The chain links TRBV10-2 to TRBJ2-1; the match to TRBD2 covers 10 bases. The source of this sequence is a girl aged 2 to 9 with multiple sclerosis. The CDR3 is CASKSGRDSYNEQFF. The CDR3 bases are TGCGCCAGCAAGAGCGGGAGGGACTCCTACAATGAGCAGTTCTTC.